This T cell receptor beta chain was documented in a study of type 1 regulatory T cells. Study conclusions and caveats: Compared with non-Tr1 cells, Tr1 cells showed a narrower TCR repertoire.

The V and J ends lost 7 bases and 7 bases, in that order; junction bases with no gene match: 9. The germline V gene encodes CDR1 LNHDA and CDR2 SQIVND (reference sequence). CDR3 size: 14 residues. MiXCR, run by TCRdb on the reads, gives a single entry per CDR3 protein. The table shows about 39,000 distinct CDR3 sequences, with 9% to 15% occurring only once. This clonotype was counted only a few times. Its antigen is not known. The receptor comes from a human donor in good health. The rearrangement links TRBV19 to TRBJ2-2, with 7 bases that match TRBD2. The material sequenced was cultured non-Tr1 T cells, either the whole culture or a sorted T cell fraction (not recorded which). The CDR3 DNA follows: TGTGCCAGTAATCGTCGGGAGGTTGGCGGGGAGCTGTTTTTT. Translating gives CASNRREVGGELFF.